This T cell receptor (beta chain) was identified in a study of blood T cell repertoires in COVID-19. In the study overall: The United States, Italy and Spain were the sources of the acute and convalescent COVID-19 samples. In each case, the material was cDNA or gDNA derived from T cells, B-cell-depleted T cells, or PBMCs.

In the original workflow: Using reference gene primer amplification, nucleated cell counts were estimated. Libraries were prepared by immunoSEQ multiplex PCR; TCRdb keeps only in-frame clonotypes and omits some of them. That table supplies the V and J calls and clone size; D and trimming were determined from the DNA. This sample carries tens of thousands of clones, 89% of them seen once, and the ten largest clones take roughly 5.3%. The origin of this receptor is a man aged 55 to 70 with active COVID-19. Sequences were obtained from peripheral blood.

The CDR3 DNA sequence: TGTGCCAGCAGCGTATATAGCAATCAGCCCCAGCATTTT. Its translation is CASSVYSNQPQHF. The rearrangement uses TRBV9 and TRBJ1-5; no clear D. Trimming cost V 1 base and J 0 bases, with 2 bases left between them. This CDR3 comprises 13 residues. From germline, CDR1 is SGDLS and CDR2 YYNGEE. Drawing the rest from reference TRBV9 and TRBJ1-5, the complete variable domain is DSGVTQTPKHLITATGQRVTLRCSPRSGDLSVYWYQQSLDQGLQFLIQYYNGEERAKGNILERFSAQQFPDLHSELNLSSLELGDSALYFCASSVYSNQPQHFGDGTRLSIL.